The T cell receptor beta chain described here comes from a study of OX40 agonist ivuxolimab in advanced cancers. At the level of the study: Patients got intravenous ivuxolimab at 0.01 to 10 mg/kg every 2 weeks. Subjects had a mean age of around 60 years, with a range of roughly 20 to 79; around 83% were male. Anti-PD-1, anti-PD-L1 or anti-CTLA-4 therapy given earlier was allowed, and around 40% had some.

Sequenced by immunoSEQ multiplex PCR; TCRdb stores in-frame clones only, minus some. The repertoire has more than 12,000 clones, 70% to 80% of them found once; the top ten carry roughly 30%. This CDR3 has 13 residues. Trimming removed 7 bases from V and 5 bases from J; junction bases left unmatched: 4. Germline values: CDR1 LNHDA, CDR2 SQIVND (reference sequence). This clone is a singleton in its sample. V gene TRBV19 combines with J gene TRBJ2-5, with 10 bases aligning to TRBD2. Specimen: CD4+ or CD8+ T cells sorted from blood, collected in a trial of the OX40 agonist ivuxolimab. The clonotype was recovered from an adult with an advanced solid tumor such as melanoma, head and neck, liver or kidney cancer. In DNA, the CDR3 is TGTGCCAGTACTCTAGCGGGAGTGGAGACCCAGTACTTC. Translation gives CASTLAGVETQYF.